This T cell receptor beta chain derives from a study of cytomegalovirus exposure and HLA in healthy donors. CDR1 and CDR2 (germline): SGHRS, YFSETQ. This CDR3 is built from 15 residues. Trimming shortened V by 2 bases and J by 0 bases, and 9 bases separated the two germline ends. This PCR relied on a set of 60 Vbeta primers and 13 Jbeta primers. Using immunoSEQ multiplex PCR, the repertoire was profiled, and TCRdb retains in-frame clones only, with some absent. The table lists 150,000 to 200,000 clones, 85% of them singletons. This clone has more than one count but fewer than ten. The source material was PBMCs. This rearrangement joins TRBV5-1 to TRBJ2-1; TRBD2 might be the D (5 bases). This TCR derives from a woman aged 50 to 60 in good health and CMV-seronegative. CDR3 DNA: TGCGCCAGCAGCTTCGCTGCGGGCTCCTACAATGAGCAGTTCTTC. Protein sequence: CASSFAAGSYNEQFF.